This is a list of T cell receptor beta chains from one sample in a study of T-cell reconstitution after alpha-beta-depleted transplantation in children. MiXCR was run by TCRdb on the PCR reads, yielding one entry per CDR3 protein. The table includes fewer than 120,000 distinct CDR3 sequences, around a tenth detected once. Material: PBMCs from the stem cell graft donor, obtained from the stem cell graft. The receptors derive from a human donor who donated a stem cell graft to a child with acute lymphoblastic leukemia. Each CDR3 is given with its conserved first and last residue. Each record gives: V gene, clone size, J gene, D gene, CDR3 protein, CDR3 DNA. D genes are given only for firm matches. Rows may omit the clone size; those that give it use once, few, many or a size class.

TRBV7-2	many	TRBJ2-3	TRBD2	CASSLGAGGPSDTQYF	TGTGCCAGCAGCTTAGGGGCGGGAGGGCCCTCAGATACGCAGTATTTT
TRBV7-3	many	TRBJ2-5	TRBD1	CASSQRQGSQETQYF	TGTGCCAGCAGCCAACGACAGGGGTCCCAAGAGACCCAGTACTTC
TRBV5-8	many	TRBJ2-4	-	CASSFQGTKNIQYF	TGTGCCAGCAGCTTTCAAGGGACCAAAAACATTCAGTACTTC
TRBV24-1	many	TRBJ2-5	-	CATSDPLRGGLRETQYF	TGTGCCACCAGTGACCCCTTGAGGGGGGGATTGAGGGAGACCCAGTACTTC
TRBV30	-	TRBJ2-1	TRBD2	CAWSFRLAGDYNEQFF	TGTGCCTGGAGTTTTAGACTAGCGGGAGACTACAATGAGCAGTTCTTC
TRBV5-5	-	TRBJ2-5	-	CASSRGQGIGETQYF	TGTGCCAGCAGCAGGGGCCAGGGGATCGGGGAGACCCAGTACTTC
TRBV7-9	-	TRBJ2-7	-	CASSLIPDEQYF	TGTGCCAGCAGCTTAATCCCGGACGAGCAGTACTTC
TRBV6-5	many	TRBJ1-2	TRBD1	CASSYRYMSRDRENYGYTF	TGTGCCAGCAGTTACCGATACATGTCCCGGGACAGGGAGAACTATGGCTACACCTTC
TRBV5-6	many	TRBJ1-1	TRBD1	CASSLGPHGQGAEAFF	TGTGCCAGCAGCTTGGGGCCCCACGGACAGGGGGCTGAAGCTTTCTTT
TRBV12-3/TRBV12-4	many	TRBJ1-3	TRBD1	CASSLRTGGNTIYF	TGTGCCAGCAGTTTAAGGACAGGGGGAAACACCATATATTTT
TRBV3-1	many	TRBJ2-3	TRBD2	CASSPAGGPTDTQYF	TGTGCCAGCAGCCCAGCGGGAGGCCCCACAGATACGCAGTATTTT
TRBV10-3	many	TRBJ1-1	TRBD1	CAITGQGAGTEAFF	TGTGCCATCACTGGACAGGGGGCTGGCACTGAAGCTTTCTTT
TRBV19	once	TRBJ1-5	-	CASNRQPGSQPQHF	TGTGCCAGTAATCGACAGCCCGGCAGTCAGCCCCAGCATTTT
TRBV7-6	many	TRBJ2-5	-	CASSSRLREETQYF	TGTGCCAGCAGCTCGCGGTTAAGGGAGGAGACCCAGTACTTC
TRBV6-5	many	TRBJ1-1	-	CASSYTGNTEAFF	TGTGCCAGCAGTTATACCGGGAACACTGAAGCTTTCTTT
TRBV9	many	TRBJ1-1	-	CASSVVTSDVNTEAFF	TGTGCCAGCAGCGTAGTAACATCGGACGTAAACACTGAAGCTTTCTTT
TRBV11-3	many	TRBJ1-1	-	CASGVTSNTEAFF	TGTGCCAGCGGGGTTACTTCGAACACTGAAGCTTTCTTT
TRBV11-3	many	TRBJ2-7	-	CASSLSGGPLYEQYF	TGTGCCAGCAGCTTATCAGGAGGGCCCCTGTACGAGCAGTACTTC
TRBV27	many	TRBJ1-6	-	CASSLRGSPLHF	TGTGCCAGCAGTTTACGGGGTTCACCCCTCCACTTT
TRBV24-1	many	TRBJ2-2	TRBD1	CATSDSGTQGRNTGELFF	TGTGCCACCAGTGATTCGGGGACACAGGGGCGGAACACCGGGGAGCTGTTTTTT
TRBV9	many	TRBJ1-2	TRBD1	CASTTEGAGTTRGYTF	TGTGCCAGTACTACCGAGGGGGCAGGGACTACGCGGGGCTACACCTTC
TRBV5-1	many	TRBJ2-2	TRBD2	CASSLIATSGRSNTGELFF	TGCGCCAGCAGCTTGATCGCCACTAGCGGGAGGTCGAACACCGGGGAGCTGTTTTTT
TRBV28	many	TRBJ2-1	-	CASSLKPSYNEQFF	TGTGCCAGCAGTTTAAAGCCCTCCTACAATGAGCAGTTCTTC
TRBV4-3	many	TRBJ2-1	TRBD2	CASSQDPLAGGLSYNEQFF	TGCGCCAGCAGCCAAGATCCCCTAGCGGGAGGTCTCTCCTACAATGAGCAGTTCTTC
TRBV5-8	-	TRBJ2-3	TRBD1	CASRDRGLRDTQYF	TGTGCCAGCAGAGACAGGGGATTGAGAGATACGCAGTATTTT
TRBV7-2	many	TRBJ2-3	TRBD2	CASSFGTSAWATDTQYF	TGTGCCAGCAGCTTCGGGACTAGCGCGTGGGCCACAGATACGCAGTATTTT
TRBV20-1	many	TRBJ1-6	-	CSARRSSGDNSPLHF	TGCAGTGCTAGGCGGAGCTCTGGTGATAATTCACCCCTCCACTTT
TRBV28	many	TRBJ2-6	-	CASSPGRDSGANVLTF	TGTGCCAGCAGTCCTGGACGGGACTCTGGGGCCAACGTCCTGACTTTC
TRBV6-2/TRBV6-3	-	TRBJ2-5	TRBD1	CASTLGQRTAQYF	TGTGCCAGCACCTTGGGACAGCGTACGGCCCAGTACTTC
TRBV10-3	-	TRBJ2-1	-	CAMGPGRGWGFYNEQFF	TGTGCCATGGGCCCCGGGCGCGGGTGGGGGTTCTACAATGAGCAGTTCTTC
TRBV18	many	TRBJ2-1	TRBD2	CASSLRLAGPHNEQFF	TGTGCCAGCTCTCTTAGACTAGCGGGCCCCCACAATGAGCAGTTCTTC
TRBV20-1	many	TRBJ2-3	TRBD2	CSPPPGGRSTDTQYF	TGCAGTCCCCCCCCCGGCGGGAGGAGCACAGATACGCAGTATTTT
TRBV20-1	many	TRBJ1-1	TRBD1	CSAVDRVNTEAFF	TGCAGTGCTGTGGACAGGGTGAACACTGAAGCTTTCTTT
TRBV7-2	many	TRBJ2-1	TRBD2	CASSQAGGRDEQFF	TGTGCCAGCAGCCAAGCGGGAGGAAGGGATGAGCAGTTCTTC
TRBV28	many	TRBJ2-5	-	CASSLLGFGTGTQETQYF	TGTGCCAGCAGTTTATTAGGGTTTGGAACAGGCACCCAAGAGACCCAGTACTTC
TRBV4-3	many	TRBJ1-2	TRBD1	CASSQDHRGLRGYTF	TGCGCCAGCAGCCAAGACCACAGGGGGCTGCGTGGCTACACCTTC
TRBV6-5	many	TRBJ2-7	TRBD2	CASSPVAGGNRAYEQYF	TGTGCCAGCAGCCCCGTGGCCGGGGGGAATCGGGCCTACGAGCAGTACTTC
TRBV7-6	many	TRBJ1-1	TRBD1	CASSARTGLNTEAFF	TGTGCCAGCAGCGCACGGACAGGGCTGAACACTGAAGCTTTCTTT
TRBV12-3/TRBV12-4	many	TRBJ1-2	-	CASSLGRNYGYTF	TGTGCCAGCAGTTTAGGAAGAAACTATGGCTACACCTTC
TRBV12-3/TRBV12-4	many	TRBJ1-2	-	CASSPLGRVYGYTF	TGTGCCAGCAGCCCCTTGGGCCGCGTCTATGGCTACACCTTC
TRBV9	many	TRBJ1-6	TRBD1	CASSVGTGGSPLHF	TGTGCCAGCAGCGTGGGGACAGGGGGTTCACCCCTCCACTTT